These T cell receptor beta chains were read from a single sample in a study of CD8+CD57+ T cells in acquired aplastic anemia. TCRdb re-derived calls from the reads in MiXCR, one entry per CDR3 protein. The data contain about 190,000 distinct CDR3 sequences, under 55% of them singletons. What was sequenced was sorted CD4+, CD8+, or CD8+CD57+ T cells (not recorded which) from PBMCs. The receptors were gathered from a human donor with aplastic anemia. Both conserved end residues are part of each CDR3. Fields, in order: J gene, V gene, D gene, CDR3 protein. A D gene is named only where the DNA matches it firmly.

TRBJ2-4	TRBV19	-	CASSIDPGSSIQYF
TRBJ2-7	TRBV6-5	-	CASSSPDRLHEQYF
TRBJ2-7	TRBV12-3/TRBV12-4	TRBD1	CASSPGQGWLDEQYF
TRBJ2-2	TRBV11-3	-	CASVPYNYTGELFF
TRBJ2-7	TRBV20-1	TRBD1	CSATLLGQGFYEQYF
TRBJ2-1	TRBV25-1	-	CASLGVGRQLDGSIF
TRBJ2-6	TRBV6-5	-	CASSWGQGANVLTF
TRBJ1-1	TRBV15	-	CATSRKLENTEAFF
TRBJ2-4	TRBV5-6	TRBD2	CASSSGLAGRPIQYF
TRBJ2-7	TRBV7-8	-	CASSLGFGEQYF
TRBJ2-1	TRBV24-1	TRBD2	CATSERPGTSGLPYNEQFF
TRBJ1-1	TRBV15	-	CATSSGFNTEAFF
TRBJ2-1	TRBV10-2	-	CASSHDYNEQFF
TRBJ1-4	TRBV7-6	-	CASSPSGATNEKLFF
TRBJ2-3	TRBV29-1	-	CSVIPRGVSTDTQYF
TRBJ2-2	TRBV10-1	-	CASGARRDTGELFF
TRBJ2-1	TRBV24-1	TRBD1	CATSDRDRGTYNEQFF
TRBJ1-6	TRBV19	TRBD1	CASTISGQGHSPLHF
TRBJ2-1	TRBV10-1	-	CASRGSGPDNEQFF
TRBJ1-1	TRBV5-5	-	CAILGRNTEAFF
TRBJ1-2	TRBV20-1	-	CSARDATNYGYTF
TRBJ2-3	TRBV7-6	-	CASLGRDTDTQYF
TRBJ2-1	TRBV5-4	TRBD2	CASSLSVAGPYNEQFF